The 28 T cell receptor beta chains in this list originate from one sample, sequenced in a study of T cells expressing NK-cell markers. TCRdb re-called the 5' RACE reads and shows each CDR3 protein once, DNA omitted. This repertoire includes about 410,000 distinct CDR3 sequences. The sample consisted of blood T cells: a sorted CD56 or NKG2C T cell subset, CD4+ or CD8+ T cells, or bulk PBMC T cells (not recorded which). Receptors originate from a woman between 45 and 60 years old in good health.

CDR3 loop: CASSLPKNEQFF. The chain uses TRBV11-2 and TRBJ2-1. The CDR3 spans 12 residues. Germline lookup yields CDR1 SGHAT and CDR2 FQNNGV.

The chain joins TRBV11-2 to TRBJ2-1; there is no DNA to check the TCRdb D call of TRBD2. Germline V gene data show CDR1 as SGHAT and CDR2 as FQNNGV. This CDR3 comprises 14 residues. This CDR3 reads CASSPKTSLDEQFF.

This chain connects TRBV20-1 to TRBJ1-5; with no DNA, the TCRdb D assignment of TRBD1 cannot be verified. This CDR3 is 15 amino acids long. Germline values: CDR1 DFQATT, CDR2 SNEGSKA (reference sequence). The chain's CDR3 is CSARQQRGYNQPQHF.

The chain links TRBV29-1 to TRBJ2-2; TCRdb's assignment of TRBD1 cannot be checked, as there is no DNA. Germline CDR1 SQVTM, CDR2 ANQGSEA. The CDR3 runs to 17 residues. CDR3 residues: CSVAPRRGGSNTGELFF.

This sequence joins TRBV5-1 and TRBJ2-7; no DNA is available, so the TRBD2 call from TCRdb remains unchecked. Germline values: CDR1 SGHRS, CDR2 YFSETQ. The CDR3 extends over 15 amino acids. CDR3: CASSLAGTSFNEQYF.

The gene calls are TRBV6-5 and TRBJ1-2; the TRBD1 assignment by TCRdb is unverifiable without DNA. Germline values: CDR1 MNHEY, CDR2 SVGAGI. This CDR3 has 11 residues. The CDR3 loop reads CASSHRDGYTF.

This rearrangement joins TRBV20-1 to TRBJ2-3; no DNA is available, so the TRBD2 call from TCRdb remains unchecked. There are 17 residues in the CDR3. Germline V gene data show CDR1 as DFQATT and CDR2 as SNEGSKA (reference sequence). CDR3 in amino acids: CSATEVAGGGVTDTQYF.

The chain uses TRBV20-1 and TRBJ1-1. Looked up from germline, CDR1 is DFQATT and CDR2 is SNEGSKA (reference sequence). There are 12 residues in the CDR3. The CDR3: CSARLSRTEAFF.

The chain recombines TRBV3-1 with TRBJ1-2; lacking DNA, the TRBD1 call made by TCRdb goes unchecked. From germline, CDR1 is LGHDT and CDR2 YNNKEL (reference sequence). The CDR3 loop spans 15 amino acids. CDR3: CASSQSRTGNYGYTF.

The V call is TRBV19, the J call TRBJ2-1; there is no DNA to check the TCRdb D call of TRBD2. Germline V gene lookup returns CDR1 LNHDA and CDR2 SQIVND (reference sequence). The CDR3 length is 15 residues. CDR3 sequence: CASSTPGLVYNEQFF.

This chain joins TRBV5-1 and TRBJ2-1; TCRdb picks TRBD1, but there is no DNA to check that call. Germline V CDR1 and CDR2: SGHRS, YFSETQ. The CDR3 runs to 13 residues. The chain's CDR3 is CASTQGHYNEQFF.

The CDR3 loop reads CASSYGVFLFNEQFF. The rearrangement joins TRBV7-2 to TRBJ2-1. The CDR3 loop spans 15 amino acids. Germline V CDR1 and CDR2: SGHTA, FQGNSA.

The J gene is TRBJ1-6, the V gene TRBV4-1; the TCRdb D gene call, TRBD1, has no DNA to confirm it. CDR3 length equals 17 residues. The germline V gene encodes CDR1 MGHRA and CDR2 YSYEKL. The chain's CDR3 is CASSQLTMGQGNSPLHF.

The genes are TRBV6-5 and TRBJ2-2; absent DNA, TCRdb's TRBD1 call cannot be checked. The CDR3 is 14 amino acids. The germline CDR1 and CDR2 sequences are MNHEY and SVGAGI. CDR3 loop: CASGQTGGRGELFF.

The J gene is TRBJ2-2, the V gene TRBV27; TCRdb gives TRBD2 as the D gene, but with no DNA this cannot be confirmed. Germline CDR1 reads MNHEY; CDR2 reads SMNVEV (reference sequence). The CDR3 runs 16 residues. CDR3 protein: CASSPTGLALTGELFF.

V and J are TRBV28 and TRBJ1-4; TCRdb indicates TRBD1, and absent DNA this call remains unverified. Germline CDR1 and CDR2: MDHEN and SYDVKM. The CDR3 is 15 residues long. CDR3 loop: CASSKTAPGGEKLFF.

The CDR3 sequence: CASRELAGGPLSEYF. The V and J genes are TRBV27 and TRBJ2-7; absent DNA, TCRdb's TRBD2 call cannot be checked. CDR1 is MNHEY and CDR2 is SMNVEV in the germline V gene (reference sequence). The CDR3 extends over 15 amino acids.

V and J are TRBV6-6 and TRBJ1-5; TCRdb lists TRBD1, though no DNA is available to test this call. The CDR3 is 14 residues long. Germline V gene data show CDR1 as MNHNY and CDR2 as SVGAGI (reference sequence). This CDR3 reads CASTPPGNNQPQHF.

The genes are TRBV11-2 and TRBJ1-2; lacking DNA, the TRBD1 call made by TCRdb goes unchecked. This CDR3 contains 16 residues. The germline V gene has CDR1 SGHAT and CDR2 FQNNGV. This CDR3 is CASSLVAGGTNYGYTF.

The chain couples TRBV10-3 to TRBJ2-2; no DNA is available, so the TRBD1 call from TCRdb remains unchecked. Looked up from germline, CDR1 is ENHRY and CDR2 is SYGVKD. This CDR3 is built from 13 residues. CDR3 sequence: CAISEDNRLELFF.

The chain employs TRBV3-1 and TRBJ2-1; TCRdb indicates TRBD2, and absent DNA this call remains unverified. The CDR3 has 17 residues. Germline assignment: CDR1 LGHDT and CDR2 YNNKEL (reference sequence). The CDR3 loop is CASSQKRGLAASNEQFF.

The chain couples TRBV13 to TRBJ1-2; lacking DNA, the TRBD1 call made by TCRdb goes unchecked. This CDR3 comprises 13 residues. Germline loops: CDR1 PRHDT, CDR2 FYEKMQ (reference sequence). The CDR3 is CASSTGQGWGYTF.

The chain carries TRBV18 and TRBJ2-1; TCRdb's assignment of TRBD2 cannot be checked, as there is no DNA. The CDR3 extends over 15 amino acids. Germline V gene lookup returns CDR1 KGHSH and CDR2 LQKENI. This chain's CDR3 is CASSPPLAFRDEQFF.

V usage is TRBV9 and J usage is TRBJ1-5. Germline values: CDR1 SGDLS, CDR2 YYNGEE. The length of the CDR3 is 13 residues. The CDR3: CASSVNQEGPQHF.

The rearrangement joins TRBV6-5 to TRBJ2-3; without DNA, the TCRdb call of TRBD1 cannot be checked. CDR1 is MNHEY, CDR2 SVGAGI, per germline. The CDR3 is 17 residues long. CDR3 residues: CASSYSSFGIGSDTQYF.

The chain has TRBV10-3 and TRBJ2-2; TCRdb's D call, TRBD2, is unchecked because there is no DNA. The germline V gene has CDR1 ENHRY and CDR2 SYGVKD. This CDR3 has 12 amino acids. The CDR3 sequence is CAIRTSGLPLLF.

The rearrangement joins TRBV12-3 or TRBV12-4 to TRBJ2-1; TCRdb returns TRBD1, unconfirmable since there is no DNA. The CDR3 runs 14 residues. CDR3 residues: CASSPMGPDNEQFF.

V usage is TRBV5-1 and J usage is TRBJ2-7; the TCRdb call, TRBD1, lacks DNA for checking. The CDR3 is 15 residues long. CDR1 is SGHRS and CDR2 is YFSETQ in the germline V gene. CDR3 region: CASSLETGFPYEQYF.